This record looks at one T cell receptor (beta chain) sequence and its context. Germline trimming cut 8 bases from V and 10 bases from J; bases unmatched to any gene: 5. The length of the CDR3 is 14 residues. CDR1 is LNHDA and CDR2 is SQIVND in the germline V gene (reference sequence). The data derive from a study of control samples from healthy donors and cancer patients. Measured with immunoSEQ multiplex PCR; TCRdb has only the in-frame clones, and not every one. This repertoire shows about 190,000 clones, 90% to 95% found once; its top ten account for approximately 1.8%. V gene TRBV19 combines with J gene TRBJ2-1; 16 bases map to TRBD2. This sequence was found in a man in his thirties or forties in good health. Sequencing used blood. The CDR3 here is CASRGLAGGYEQFF. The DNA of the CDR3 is TGTGCCAGTCGGGGACTAGCGGGGGGGTACGAGCAGTTCTTC.